Here is one TCR beta chain with its context. What it binds is unknown. Here immunoSEQ multiplex PCR was the method, and the copy in TCRdb shows in-frame clones only, minus some. The sample has about 40,000 clones, approximately 86% seen once. This record belongs to a study of T cells in localized non-small cell lung cancer. Study results and caveats: Sequencing was restricted to one tumor region; therefore, heterogeneity remains possible. Tumor trailed uninvolved adjacent lung in T cell clonality, which peaked there. With higher T cell density in blood came longer overall survival.

This CDR3 comprises 14 residues. The V end lost 6 bases, the J end lost 0 bases, and 11 bases lay between the germline ends. Germline V CDR1 and CDR2: MNHEY, SMNVEV (reference sequence). The sequence derives from a man aged 40-75 years with stage I lung adenocarcinoma. The sequencing here drew on peripheral blood, taken before any cancer treatment. This chain joins TRBV27 and TRBJ2-5, with D unclear. The CDR3 DNA reads TGTGCCAGCAGACTCCTAGGGAACCAAGAGACCCAGTACTTC. Protein: CASRLLGNQETQYF.